This T cell receptor beta chain is drawn from a study of OX40 agonist ivuxolimab in advanced cancers. Study-wide background: At approximately 83% male, the cohort had a mean age of 60 years, ranging from about 23 to 79.

Germline V gene sequence: CDR1 SGHTA, CDR2 FQGNSA. Trimming pared 1 base from V and 7 bases from J, leaving 14 bases between. The CDR3 has 15 amino acids. Profiling relied on immunoSEQ multiplex PCR, and the TCRdb table lists in-frame clones only, not all of them. The data show some 60,000 clones, about 85% seen once. The sample here was CD4+ or CD8+ T cells sorted from blood, taken in a trial of the OX40 agonist ivuxolimab. The clonotype originates from an adult with an advanced solid tumor such as melanoma, head and neck, liver or kidney cancer. V gene TRBV7-2 combines with J gene TRBJ2-1, with a tentative D call TRBD2 (6 bases). The CDR3 spells CASSLEGGGLNEQFF. The CDR3, as DNA: TGTGCCAGCAGCTTAGAGGGCGGAGGGTTGAATGAGCAGTTCTTC. Variable domain in full (rest from reference TRBV7-2 and TRBJ2-1): GAGVSQSPSNKVTEKGKDVELRCDPISGHTALYWYRQSLGQGLEFLIYFQGNSAPDKSGLPSDRFSAERTGGSVSTLTIQRTQQEDSAVYLCASSLEGGGLNEQFFGPGTRLTVL.